Following are 16 T cell receptor beta chains from one sample sequenced in a study of blood T cell repertoires in COVID-19. Only in-frame clones appear in the TCRdb table, and some are missing; sequencing was by immunoSEQ multiplex PCR. In the table there are around 330,000 clones, roughly 89% of which are singletons. Sequencing was done on a sample of PBMCs or T cells enriched from blood (not recorded which). The source of these receptors is a woman aged 18-29 years who had recovered from COVID-19.

This chain joins TRBV3-1 (or the pseudogene TRBV3-2) and TRBJ2-1; 12 bases match TRBD2. The CDR3 covers 15 residues. The germline V gene encodes CDR1 LGHDT and CDR2 YNNKEL (reference sequence). The J segment lost 5 bases and the V segment lost 4 bases, leaving 3 bases of the junction unmatched. CDR3 sequence: CASSPWTSGNNEQFF. CDR3 DNA: TGTGCCAGCAGCCCTTGGACTAGCGGGAACAATGAGCAGTTCTTC.

This clone was seen a single time. V and J are TRBV9 and TRBJ2-7; weak D call: TRBD2 (5 bases). Germline CDR1 SGDLS, CDR2 YYNGEE. This CDR3 spans 14 amino acids. Trimming removed 3 bases at V and 7 bases at J, with 17 bases between. The CDR3 is CASSAALAAREQYF. CDR3 DNA: TGTGCCAGCAGCGCTGCCCTAGCAGCAAGGGAGCAGTACTTC.

This clone came up a few times. The chain's CDR3 is CASSSGLNNEQFF. The DNA for the CDR3 is TGTGCCAGCAGCTCGGGACTGAACAATGAGCAGTTCTTC. The rearrangement joins TRBV7-3 to TRBJ2-1; D is perhaps TRBD2 (6 bases). Trimming cost V 4 bases and J 5 bases, with 9 bases left between them. Germline values: CDR1 SGHTA, CDR2 FQGTGA. The CDR3 consists of 13 residues.

The chain employs TRBV18 and TRBJ1-2, with D perhaps TRBD1 (6 bases). In germline, CDR1 is KGHSH, CDR2 LQKENI. V was pared by 3 bases and J by 2 bases, with 13 bases between. The CDR3 consists of 15 residues. CDR3 DNA sequence: TGTGCCAGCTCACCTCAGGGGATTGGAAACTATGGCTACACCTTC. Protein: CASSPQGIGNYGYTF.

The V call is TRBV27, the J call TRBJ1-2; no clear D. Trimming took 2 bases from V and 0 from J, leaving 10 bases between them. CDR1 is MNHEY and CDR2 is SMNVEV in the germline V gene (reference sequence). CDR3 size: 15 residues. CDR3 sequence (DNA): TGTGCCAGCAGTTTAATGGGAGGCCCTAACTATGGCTACACCTTC. Residues: CASSLMGGPNYGYTF.

This clone was observed a single time. The CDR3 reads CASSPQGWGTNEKLFF. CDR3 DNA sequence: TGTGCCAGCTCACCCCAGGGGTGGGGAACTAATGAAAAACTGTTTTTT. The chain links TRBV18 to TRBJ1-4, with D perhaps TRBD1 (6 bases). CDR1 and CDR2 from the germline V gene are KGHSH and LQKENI. Trimming stripped 3 bases from V and 1 base from J, with 12 bases between. The CDR3 is 16 amino acids.

This clone has just a few counts. This chain uses TRBV4-1 with TRBJ1-2; 7 bases fit TRBD1. Per the germline V gene, CDR1 is MGHRA and CDR2 is YSYEKL. The CDR3 loop spans 17 amino acids. J was trimmed by 3 bases and V by 3 bases; bases with no gene match: 13. This CDR3 is CASSQPRGRGSDYGYTF. The CDR3 bases are TGCGCCAGCAGCCAGCCACGGGGCAGGGGGAGTGACTATGGCTACACCTTC.

This chain links TRBV9 with TRBJ2-1; D possibly corresponds to TRBD1 (5 bases). Germline V gives CDR1 SGDLS, CDR2 YYNGEE. V was cut by 3 bases and J by 3 bases, with 7 bases left in between. The CDR3 spans 13 residues. The CDR3 DNA follows: TGTGCCAGCAGCGGCGACAGCTACAATGAGCAGTTCTTC. Amino acids: CASSGDSYNEQFF.

This clone showed up just once. The rearrangement joins TRBV6-5 to TRBJ1-2; TRBD1 agrees at 9 bases. Germline values: CDR1 MNHEY, CDR2 SVGAGI. V shed 4 bases, J shed 6 bases, and the junction held 12 bases outside the gene matches. CDR3 length equals 16 residues. CDR3 bases: TGTGCCAGCAGTTCTTTCTCGACAGGGGGTGTTCATGGCTACACCTTC. Protein: CASSSFSTGGVHGYTF.

The chain links TRBV28 to TRBJ2-4, with D unresolved. Trimming stripped 4 bases from V and 0 bases from J, with 7 bases between. This CDR3 is built from 14 residues. Germline CDR1 and CDR2: MDHEN and SYDVKM. The CDR3 sequence: CASSSGTAKNIQYF. CDR3 DNA sequence: TGTGCCAGCAGTTCAGGAACAGCCAAAAACATTCAGTACTTC.

This chain joins TRBV6-5 and TRBJ1-3, with TRBD1 matching 7 bases. CDR1 is MNHEY and CDR2 is SVGAGI in the germline V gene. J was trimmed by 0 bases and V by 7 bases; bases with no gene match: 3. The CDR3 sequence is 14 residues long. DNA for the CDR3: TGTGCCAGCACAGACAGGGCCTCTGGAAACACCATATATTTT. Translation: CASTDRASGNTIYF.

This sequence joins TRBV18 and TRBJ2-1; tentative D call: TRBD1 (6 bases). CDR3 length: 15 residues. Germline V gives CDR1 KGHSH, CDR2 LQKENI. The ends were cut back, 2 bases at V and 6 bases at J, with 14 bases in the middle. In nucleotides, the CDR3 is TGTGCCAGCTCACCATCCCAGGGGACGGGCAATGAGCAGTTCTTC. Translating gives CASSPSQGTGNEQFF. Full variable domain (outside the CDR3, taken from reference TRBV18 and TRBJ2-1): NAGVMQNPRHLVRRRGQEARLRCSPMKGHSHVYWYRQLPEEGLKFMVYLQKENIIDESGMPKERFSAEFPKEGPSILRIQQVVRGDSAAYFCASSPSQGTGNEQFFGPGTRLTVL.

This clone has more than one count but fewer than ten. The CDR3 sequence is CAWNLAGVLGEQYF. In DNA, the CDR3 is TGTGCCTGGAACCTAGCGGGGGTCTTGGGCGAGCAGTACTTC. The chain carries TRBV30 and TRBJ2-7, with TRBD2 matching over 10 bases. J gave up 6 bases and V 4 bases, and 9 bases lay outside the gene matches. Germline-derived CDR1 and CDR2 are GTSNPN and SVGIG (reference sequence). The CDR3 extends over 14 amino acids.

The V call is TRBV19, the J call TRBJ1-6; weak D call: TRBD1 (6 bases). Looked up from germline, CDR1 is LNHDA and CDR2 is SQIVND (reference sequence). The CDR3 is 15 residues long. V lost 3 bases to trimming and J lost 2 bases, with 8 bases between them. For the CDR3, the DNA is TGTGCCAGTAGTATGGGGGCAACCTATAATTCACCCCTCCACTTT. It specifies CASSMGATYNSPLHF. Combining the CDR3 with reference TRBV19 and TRBJ1-6 gives the whole variable domain DGGITQSPKYLFRKEGQNVTLSCEQNLNHDAMYWYRQDPGQGLRLIYYSQIVNDFQKGDIAEGYSVSREKKESFPLTVTSAQKNPTAFYLCASSMGATYNSPLHFGNGTRLTVT.

This chain links TRBV10-3 with TRBJ2-7, with D possibly TRBD1 on 5 matching bases. Germline CDR1 ENHRY, CDR2 SYGVKD. There are 14 residues in the CDR3. The germline V and J ends were trimmed by 5 bases and 0 bases, with 11 bases remaining between them. The CDR3 coding sequence is TGTGCCATCAGTCTCCAGGGAAGCTCCTACGAGCAGTACTTC. It yields the protein CAISLQGSSYEQYF.

This chain links TRBV6-1 with TRBJ1-3; D call uncertain. V shed 2 bases and J shed 7 bases, with 21 bases lying between them. The CDR3 length is 17 residues. The germline CDR1 and CDR2 sequences are MNHNS and SASEGT. CDR3 in DNA: TGTGCCAGCAGTGAATGGGCCGGGCGCCTCGGGGAGAACACCATATATTTT. Residues: CASSEWAGRLGENTIYF.